Listed here is a single TCR beta chain. Trimming removed 8 bases from V and 1 base from J, with 12 bases in between. The germline gives CDR1 MNHEY, CDR2 SVGAGI. The CDR3 extends over 14 amino acids. The repertoire was sequenced with immunoSEQ multiplex PCR; TCRdb's copy has only in-frame clones and lacks some. The profile shows roughly 89,000 clones, approximately 92% of them singletons. The data are from a study of T cell changes during pregnancy in multiple sclerosis. The origin of this receptor is a female donor with multiple sclerosis, enrolled in a pregnancy study. The rearrangement links TRBV6-5 to TRBJ1-5; D remains ambiguous. The material was peripheral blood, obtained in the first trimester of pregnancy. As DNA, the CDR3 is TGTGCCAGCGGTCCCGGGGTGAGCAATCAGCCCCAGCATTTT. The encoded protein is CASGPGVSNQPQHF.